The 18 T cell receptor beta chains presented below share a single source sample, sequenced in a study of cytomegalovirus exposure and HLA in healthy donors. Profiled with immunoSEQ multiplex PCR; TCRdb holds only in-frame clones, not every one. The sample includes more than 200,000 clones, about 88% of them seen just once. Sequencing was done on a sample of PBMCs. The receptors originated from a man younger than 30 in good health and CMV-seropositive.

This rearrangement joins TRBV4-3 to TRBJ1-5; 9 nucleotides agree with TRBD1. V gave up 4 bases and J gave up 3 bases; unmatched junction bases: 4. Germline V gives CDR1 LGHNA, CDR2 YSLEER. There are 15 residues in the CDR3. The CDR3 reads CASSRSQGANQPQHF. The DNA of the CDR3 is TGCGCCAGCAGCCGATCACAGGGGGCCAATCAGCCCCAGCATTTT.

The CDR3 reads CASSLEGGPTDTQYF. CDR3 coding DNA: TGCGCCAGCAGCTTGGAAGGGGGCCCCACAGATACGCAGTATTTT. The gene calls are TRBV5-1 and TRBJ2-3, with 7 bases identical to TRBD1. The CDR3 has 15 residues. V lost 0 bases, J lost 2 bases, and 3 bases stayed unmatched. In germline, CDR1 is SGHRS, CDR2 YFSETQ. The whole variable domain, filled in from reference TRBV5-1 and TRBJ2-3, reads KAGVTQTPRYLIKTRGQQVTLSCSPISGHRSVSWYQQTPGQGLQFLFEYFSETQRNKGNFPGRFSGRQFSNSRSEMNVSTLELGDSALYLCASSLEGGPTDTQYFGPGTRLTVL.

The chain combines TRBV10-3 with TRBJ1-3; maybe TRBD1 (6 bases). This CDR3 comprises 16 residues. V was shortened by 0 bases and J by 0 bases, with 9 bases between the two germline ends. Germline V lookup: CDR1 ENHRY, CDR2 SYGVKD. The CDR3 DNA reads TGTGCCATCAGTGAGTCGGTAGGGGGCTCTGGAAACACCATATATTTT. Its translation is CAISESVGGSGNTIYF.

This clone was detected only once. V usage is TRBV29-1 and J usage is TRBJ2-1; 9 bases align to TRBD2. Germline CDR1 and CDR2: SQVTM and ANQGSEA. V was pared by 3 bases and J by 8 bases, with 8 bases of the junction left unmatched. This CDR3 is 14 amino acids long. DNA for the CDR3: TGCAGCGTTGAGCTAGCGGGGCCGGCCCATGAGCAGTTCTTC. It specifies CSVELAGPAHEQFF.

The chain is built from TRBV25-1 and TRBJ2-3, with a tentative D call TRBD2 (6 bases). This CDR3 is 15 amino acids long. Germline-derived CDR1 and CDR2 are MGHDK and SYGVNS. The V gene lost 1 base and the J gene lost 2 bases, with 10 bases spanning the gap. The CDR3 protein is CASSESDYSTDTQYF. CDR3 nucleotides: TGTGCCAGCAGTGAATCGGACTACTCCACAGATACGCAGTATTTT.

The chain combines TRBV5-1 with TRBJ2-7; 14 bases match TRBD2. The CDR3 runs 16 residues. Germline CDR1 is SGHRS and CDR2 is YFSETQ. V lost 0 bases, J lost 9 bases, and 8 bases stayed unmatched. This CDR3 is CASSLGSGLAGVRQYF. The CDR3 region has the DNA TGCGCCAGCAGCTTGGGATCGGGACTAGCGGGAGTGAGGCAGTACTTC.

This clone has only a few counts. This chain's CDR3 is CASSPVGGLNQPQHF. Written as DNA, the CDR3 is TGTGCCAGCAGCCCCGTGGGGGGCCTAAATCAGCCCCAGCATTTT. This chain links TRBV7-2 with TRBJ1-5; D is perhaps TRBD1 (6 bases). V was pared by 5 bases and J by 4 bases, with 15 bases between. The CDR3 totals 15 residues. Germline V lookup: CDR1 SGHTA, CDR2 FQGNSA.

The V gene is TRBV10-3, the J gene TRBJ2-4; D is possibly TRBD2 (7 bases). Germline V gene lookup returns CDR1 ENHRY and CDR2 SYGVKD. The V and J ends lost 0 bases and 8 bases respectively, with 20 bases between them. CDR3 length equals 17 residues. The CDR3 protein is CAISESVWGGGRDIQYF. In DNA form, the CDR3 reads TGTGCCATCAGTGAGTCGGTCTGGGGAGGGGGGCGCGACATTCAGTACTTC.

This clone was counted ten times or more. The chain recombines TRBV7-6 with TRBJ2-2; TRBD1 is a possible D gene (6 bases). The V gene's germline CDR1 is SGHVS and CDR2 FNYEAQ. The CDR3 runs 15 residues. The ends were cut back, 5 bases at V and 4 bases at J, with 14 bases in the middle. This CDR3 is CASSPRGGITGELFF. CDR3 sequence (DNA): TGTGCCAGCAGCCCCAGAGGGGGAATCACCGGGGAGCTGTTTTTT.

This chain links TRBV2 with TRBJ1-5; D is undetermined. The CDR3 loop spans 13 amino acids. V was shortened by 6 bases and J by 6 bases, with 12 bases between the two germline ends. CDR1 and CDR2 from the germline V gene are SNHLY and FYNNEI. The DNA of the CDR3 is TGTGCCAGCAGGGTTCGTGAGGGTCAGCCCCAGCATTTT. The encoded protein is CASRVREGQPQHF.

The chain uses TRBV6-5 and TRBJ1-2; D is unresolved. The germline CDR1 and CDR2 sequences are MNHEY and SVGAGI. Between the trimmed V and J ends, which lost 6 bases and 0 bases, there was a span of 8 bases. This CDR3 contains 13 residues. In nucleotides, the CDR3 is TGTGCCAGCAGCGGCGCTTCTAACTATGGCTACACCTTC. Translating gives CASSGASNYGYTF.

The chain joins TRBV9 to TRBJ2-1; a weak D match, TRBD1 (5 bases). The V and J ends lost 8 bases and 8 bases respectively, with 8 bases between them. Germline V gene data show CDR1 as SGDLS and CDR2 as YYNGEE. The CDR3 has 10 amino acids. Here the CDR3 DNA reads TGTGCCAGGAAAGGGGATGAGCAGTTCTTC. Residues: CARKGDEQFF.

This sequence joins TRBV7-9 and TRBJ1-1; possible D gene TRBD1, 5 bases. The ends were cut back, 6 bases at V and 4 bases at J, with 12 bases in the middle. CDR1 and CDR2 from the germline V gene are SEHNR and FQNEAQ (reference sequence). This CDR3 spans 13 amino acids. CDR3 DNA sequence: TGTGCCAGCAGTCCCAGGGTAGCCACTGAAGCTTTCTTT. Amino acid sequence: CASSPRVATEAFF.

CDR3 bases: TGCAGCGTCGTCGGGGACCTAGGGGACTATGGCTACACCTTC. Encoded protein: CSVVGDLGDYGYTF. The chain links TRBV29-1 to TRBJ1-2; possibly TRBD1 for D (5 bases). The CDR3 loop spans 14 amino acids. V was trimmed by 6 bases and J by 3 bases, leaving 17 bases between them. Per germline, CDR1 SQVTM and CDR2 ANQGSEA.

The chain is built from TRBV7-9 and TRBJ2-7, with TRBD1 matching over 11 bases. CDR1 and CDR2 (germline): SEHNR, FQNEAQ (reference sequence). Germline trimming cut 3 bases from V and 6 bases from J; bases unmatched to any gene: 7. CDR3 length: 15 residues. In nucleotides, the CDR3 is TGTGCCAGCAGCTTGGGGACAGGGGGGTATTCCGAGCAGTACTTC. Translation gives CASSLGTGGYSEQYF. Full variable domain (missing parts from reference TRBV7-9 and TRBJ2-7): DTGVSQNPRHKITKRGQNVTFRCDPISEHNRLYWYRQTLGQGPEFLTYFQNEAQLEKSRLLSDRFSAERPKGSFSTLEIQRTEQGDSAMYLCASSLGTGGYSEQYFGPGTRLTVT.

Only a few counts were recorded for this clone. V gene TRBV7-2 combines with J gene TRBJ1-5; a possible D gene is TRBD1 (5 bases). The CDR3 totals 14 residues. The V end lost 6 bases, the J end lost 4 bases, and 13 bases lay between the germline ends. Germline loops: CDR1 SGHTA, CDR2 FQGNSA. The CDR3 sequence: CASSSISGNQPQHF. CDR3 coding DNA: TGTGCCAGCAGTTCCATCTCAGGGAATCAGCCCCAGCATTTT.

This chain uses TRBV13 with TRBJ2-7; D is possibly TRBD2 (7 bases). Per the germline V gene, CDR1 is PRHDT and CDR2 is FYEKMQ (reference sequence). This CDR3 region has 16 residues. V gave up 2 bases and J gave up 0 bases, with 14 bases separating them. The CDR3 coding sequence is TGTGCCAGCAGCTTATGGGGCGCGGGGGCCTCCTACGAGCAGTACTTC. Amino acids: CASSLWGAGASYEQYF.

The chain carries TRBV5-6 and TRBJ1-1, with D uncertain. In germline, CDR1 is SGHDT, CDR2 YYEEEE. V shed 2 bases and J shed 1 base, with 12 bases lying between them. The CDR3 contains 15 residues. CDR3 amino acids: CASSFGGVRNTEAFF. CDR3 in DNA: TGTGCCAGCAGCTTCGGCGGGGTAAGGAACACTGAAGCTTTCTTT.